The rows below give T cell receptor beta chains drawn from one sample of a study of T cells in localized non-small cell lung cancer. Generated by immunoSEQ multiplex PCR, the TCRdb table keeps only in-frame clones and is missing some. The sample lists around 33,000 clones, approximately 90% occurring once. The sequencing here drew on peripheral blood, taken before any cancer treatment. These TCRs come from a woman aged 40-75 years with stage I lung adenocarcinoma. CDR3s include the opening cysteine and the closing phenylalanine or tryptophan. The order of the fields is CDR3 DNA, CDR3 protein, CDR3 length, D gene, clone size, J gene, V gene. A D gene is named only where the DNA matches it firmly. Clone sizes are given selectively: once, few, many, or a class where the clone is expanded.

TGTGCCAGCAGCTTCCACCGGGACAGGCCCTACGAGCAGTACTTC | CASSFHRDRPYEQYF | 15 | TRBD1 | . | TRBJ2-7 | TRBV7-3
TGTGCCAGCAGTGAAGCGCGAGGCAGGGGGATTCAGCCCCAGCATTTT | CASSEARGRGIQPQHF | 16 | TRBD1 | few | TRBJ1-5 | TRBV6-1
TGTGCCAGTAGTATGGCAGGGGGCTTCACTGAAGCTTTCTTT | CASSMAGGFTEAFF | 14 | TRBD1 | once | TRBJ1-1 | TRBV19
TGCGCCAGCAGCTTGGAGGGACAGTCGTACAATGAGCAGTTCTTC | CASSLEGQSYNEQFF | 15 | TRBD1 | . | TRBJ2-1 | TRBV5-1
TGTGCCAGTAGGCGGAACTCTTATGGCTACACCTTC | CASRRNSYGYTF | 12 | . | . | TRBJ1-2 | TRBV19
TGTGCCGCCCGGACCAGGGGGCAGGTCTATGGCTACACCTTC | CAARTRGQVYGYTF | 14 | TRBD1 | . | TRBJ1-2 | TRBV19
TGCAGCGTTGGACGGGGGGGCGACATCTCCTATGGCTACACCTTC | CSVGRGGDISYGYTF | 15 | . | . | TRBJ1-2 | TRBV29-1
TGTGCCAGCAGCCAAGTTGCGGGCAATTCACCCCTCCACTTT | CASSQVAGNSPLHF | 14 | . | . | TRBJ1-6 | TRBV4-2
TGTGCCAGCAGCCAAAGTCGGCTAGGTCCCGGGGAGCTGTTTTTT | CASSQSRLGPGELFF | 15 | . | . | TRBJ2-2 | TRBV14
TGTGCCAGCAGGGACAGTATTGAAGCTTTCTTT | CASRDSIEAFF | 11 | . | . | TRBJ1-1 | TRBV6-6
TGTGCCAGCAGCTCCGGGGGGCTCAGCACAGATACGCAGTATTTT | CASSSGGLSTDTQYF | 15 | . | . | TRBJ2-3 | TRBV11-3
TGTGCCAGTAGTGACTATAAGCGTTTCGCTGAAGCTTTCTTT | CASSDYKRFAEAFF | 14 | . | . | TRBJ1-1 | TRBV19
TGTGCCAGCAGCTTGGGGCCGGTGGGGGGCAAGGGTTCACCCCTCCACTTT | CASSLGPVGGKGSPLHF | 17 | . | . | TRBJ1-6 | TRBV5-4
TGTGCCAGTAGTATCGTAGGGTTAAAGACCCAGTACTTC | CASSIVGLKTQYF | 13 | . | . | TRBJ2-5 | TRBV19
TGTGCCAGCAGCTTTACCGGGACCTGGAGCAATCAGCCCCAGCATTTT | CASSFTGTWSNQPQHF | 16 | . | . | TRBJ1-5 | TRBV7-2
TGTGCCAGCAGCCGACAGGGCTCCTATAATTCACCCCTCCACTTT | CASSRQGSYNSPLHF | 15 | TRBD1 | . | TRBJ1-6 | TRBV27
TGCGCCAGCAGTTTAGGATTGAGTGAGACCCAGTACTTC | CASSLGLSETQYF | 13 | . | . | TRBJ2-5 | TRBV10-2
TGTGCTAGTGATTTTAGGCGGGAGCAGTACTTC | CASDFRREQYF | 11 | . | . | TRBJ2-7 | TRBV12-5
TGCGCCAGCAGCCAGACAGGGAACACTGAAGCTTTCTTT | CASSQTGNTEAFF | 13 | . | once | TRBJ1-1 | TRBV4-3
TGCGCCAGCAGCGCTTCCGGGACAGGGTCGGGTGAAGCTTTCTTT | CASSASGTGSGEAFF | 15 | TRBD1 | . | TRBJ1-1 | TRBV5-1
TGTGCCAGCAGTGAAGCGGGGCGGGCACCCCTCCACTTT | CASSEAGRAPLHF | 13 | . | . | TRBJ1-6 | TRBV6-1
TGTGCCAGCAGAACCAACAGGGGAGCTAATGAAAAACTGTTTTTT | CASRTNRGANEKLFF | 15 | TRBD1 | . | TRBJ1-4 | TRBV6-5
TGTGCCAGTAGTGTGGCACCCTGGGGTAGAGCTGAAGCTTTCTTT | CASSVAPWGRAEAFF | 15 | . | . | TRBJ1-1 | TRBV19
TGTGCCAGCAGCCCCCGGATAACAGGGAACACTGAAGCTTTCTTT | CASSPRITGNTEAFF | 15 | . | . | TRBJ1-1 | TRBV9
TGTGCCAGCAGTTACTCGCGAGGAAACACCATATATTTT | CASSYSRGNTIYF | 13 | . | . | TRBJ1-3 | TRBV6-5
TGTGCCAGCAGCTTAGGGGGGTTCAATGAAAAACTGTTTTTT | CASSLGGFNEKLFF | 14 | . | . | TRBJ1-4 | TRBV7-9
TGTGCCAGCAGTACACAGGGAACTAACTATGGCTACACCTTC | CASSTQGTNYGYTF | 14 | . | . | TRBJ1-2 | TRBV2
TGTGCCAGCAGGGCAGGGGAGGCGGTTAATCAGCCCCAGCATTTT | CASRAGEAVNQPQHF | 15 | . | . | TRBJ1-5 | TRBV2
TGTGCCAGCAGTTTATGGAGGAGCACAGATACGCAGTATTTT | CASSLWRSTDTQYF | 14 | . | . | TRBJ2-3 | TRBV28
TGTGCCAGCAGCATTAGCCTTCCCCAGGGGGCTAACTACAATGAGCAGTTCTTC | CASSISLPQGANYNEQFF | 18 | TRBD1 | . | TRBJ2-1 | TRBV7-9
TGTGCCAGCAGCCGAGCAGGGTCTCGTAATTCACCCCTCCACTTT | CASSRAGSRNSPLHF | 15 | . | once | TRBJ1-6 | TRBV7-9
TGTGCCACCAGCAGAGCCCCAGAGTTCCAAGAGACCCAGTACTTC | CATSRAPEFQETQYF | 15 | . | few | TRBJ2-5 | TRBV15
TGTGCCAGCAGCTTAGTGCTCCAGACCAATGAGCAGTTCTTC | CASSLVLQTNEQFF | 14 | . | . | TRBJ2-1 | TRBV7-2
TGTGCCAGCAGCCATTTACGAGGGGATGGCTACACCTTC | CASSHLRGDGYTF | 13 | . | . | TRBJ1-2 | TRBV7-9
TGTGCCAGCAGCCAAGGGGGTAACTATGGCTACACCTTC | CASSQGGNYGYTF | 13 | . | . | TRBJ1-2 | TRBV7-9
TGTGCCAGCTCGGACGGATTGAACACTGAAGCTTTCTTT | CASSDGLNTEAFF | 13 | . | . | TRBJ1-1 | TRBV28
TGTGCCAGCTCACCAGACAGGGGTTCACTGGAAGCTTTCTTT | CASSPDRGSLEAFF | 14 | TRBD1 | . | TRBJ1-1 | TRBV18
TGTGCCAGCAGTGAAGGTACCGGGGAGCTGTTTTTT | CASSEGTGELFF | 12 | . | . | TRBJ2-2 | TRBV2
TGCAGTGTGAGTGAGCAGTTCTTC | CSVSEQFF | 8 | . | . | TRBJ2-1 | TRBV20-1
TGTGCCAGCAGTGCTCAATTCGCATCAGAGACCCAGTACTTC | CASSAQFASETQYF | 14 | . | . | TRBJ2-5 | TRBV2
TGTGCCAGCTACCGGGAGGTGGGCACTGAAGCTTTCTTT | CASYREVGTEAFF | 13 | . | once | TRBJ1-1 | TRBV7-9